This T cell receptor beta chain derives from a study of human T cells and chemical hapten exposure. TCRdb itself ran the RACE reads through MiXCR, one entry per CDR3 protein. The sample has some 53,000 distinct CDR3 sequences; around 10% are singletons. The time point was: patch test 1, 2 weeks after DPC sensitization. Treatment indicated: therapeutic diphenylcyclopropenone sensitization with weekly scalp DPC. Unfractionated whole blood was the source from which total RNA was extracted. This receptor was identified in a woman in her 40s with alopecia areata. Some clones in this sample may be carry-over from other donors' samples. The sequences come from whole blood, collected in connection with sensitization to the hapten diphenylcyclopropenone (DPC).

In DNA, the CDR3 is TGTGCCAGCTCACCCGGCCGAGATAGCGGGCTTTACGAGCAGTACTTC. Encoded protein: CASSPGRDSGLYEQYF. The chain combines TRBV18 with TRBJ2-7; 7 bases match TRBD2. V trimming: 3 bases; J trimming: 4 bases; junction bases outside the gene matches: 12. There are 16 residues in the CDR3. The V gene's germline CDR1 is KGHSH and CDR2 LQKENI. Combining the CDR3 with reference TRBV18 and TRBJ2-7 gives the whole variable domain NAGVMQNPRHLVRRRGQEARLRCSPMKGHSHVYWYRQLPEEGLKFMVYLQKENIIDESGMPKERFSAEFPKEGPSILRIQQVVRGDSAAYFCASSPGRDSGLYEQYFGPGTRLTVT.